These 4 T cell receptor beta chains share one sample of origin, sequenced in a study of shared clonotypes between healthy human individuals. Cells designated naive CD8 were CD45RO-negative and were positively selected for CCR7, with terminally differentiated effector memory CD45RA+ cells excluded. Sequencing was performed with immunoSEQ multiplex PCR; in TCRdb, only in-frame clones are kept and a portion is missing. The sample includes approximately 2,000,000 clones, around 93% of them seen just once. The sequencing sample was made of naive CD8+ T cells from PBMCs. All receptors come from a young man in good health. Some clones in this sample may be carry-over from other donors' samples.

The V gene is TRBV15, the J gene TRBJ2-5, with unresolved D. Trimming took 0 bases from V and 2 from J, leaving 10 bases between them. Germline CDR1 LNHNV, CDR2 YYDKDF (reference sequence). This CDR3 region has 15 residues. CDR3 nucleotide sequence: TGTGCCACCAGCAGAGATGGGCCGTCTCAAGAGACCCAGTACTTC. Its protein product is CATSRDGPSQETQYF.

This clone was counted a single time. Other DNA sequences in the same sample also yield this CDR3. The chain couples TRBV7-9 to TRBJ1-2; D unresolved. Deletions cut 3 bases from V and 5 bases from J, with 16 bases between. From germline, CDR1 is SEHNR and CDR2 FQNEAQ (reference sequence). The CDR3 contains 15 residues. The CDR3 DNA is TGTGCCAGCAGCTTTCCTCTTTCCCGAGATTATGGCTACACCTTC. It specifies CASSFPLSRDYGYTF.

Comments on this clone: The sample holds other DNA sequences that translate to the same CDR3. The gene calls are TRBV11-2 and TRBJ2-7; 7 positions agree with TRBD1. J gave up 6 bases and V 5 bases, and 1 base lay outside the gene matches. CDR1 SGHAT and CDR2 FQNNGV come from the germline V gene. There are 11 residues in the CDR3. CDR3 in DNA: TGTGCCAGCAGCCCAGGGGGCGAGCAGTACTTC. Protein sequence: CASSPGGEQYF.

Of note for this clone: Other nucleotide sequences in the sample specify the same CDR3. The chain has TRBV7-6 and TRBJ2-2; TRBD1 matches at 7 bases. Germline loops: CDR1 SGHVS, CDR2 FNYEAQ. This CDR3 comprises 15 residues. J lost 0 bases, V lost 5 bases, and 3 bases had no gene match. CDR3 in DNA: TGTGCCAGCAGCCCCGGGACAGCGAACACCGGGGAGCTGTTTTTT. Amino acid sequence: CASSPGTANTGELFF.